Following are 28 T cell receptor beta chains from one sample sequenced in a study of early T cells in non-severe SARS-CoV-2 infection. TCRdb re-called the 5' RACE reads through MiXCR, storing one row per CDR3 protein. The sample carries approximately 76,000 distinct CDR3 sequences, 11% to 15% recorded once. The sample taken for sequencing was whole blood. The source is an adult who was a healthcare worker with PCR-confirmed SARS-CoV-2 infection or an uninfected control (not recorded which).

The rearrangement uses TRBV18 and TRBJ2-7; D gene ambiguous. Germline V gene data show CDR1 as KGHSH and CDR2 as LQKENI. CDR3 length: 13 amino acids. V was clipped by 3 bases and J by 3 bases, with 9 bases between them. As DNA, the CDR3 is TGTGCCAGCTCACCCCCGACGGGCTACGAGCAGTACTTC. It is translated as CASSPPTGYEQYF.

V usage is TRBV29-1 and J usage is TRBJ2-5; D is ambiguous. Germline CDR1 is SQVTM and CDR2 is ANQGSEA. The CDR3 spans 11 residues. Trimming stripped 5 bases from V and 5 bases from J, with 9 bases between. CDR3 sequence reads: CSVTVVETQYF. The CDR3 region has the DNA TGCAGCGTTACAGTAGTGGAGACCCAGTACTTC.

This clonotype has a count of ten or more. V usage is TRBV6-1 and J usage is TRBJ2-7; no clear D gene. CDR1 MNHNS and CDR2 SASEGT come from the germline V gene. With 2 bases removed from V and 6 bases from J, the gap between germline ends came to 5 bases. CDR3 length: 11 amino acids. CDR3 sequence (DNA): TGTGCCAGCAGTGAATGGGGCGAGCAGTACTTC. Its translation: CASSEWGEQYF.

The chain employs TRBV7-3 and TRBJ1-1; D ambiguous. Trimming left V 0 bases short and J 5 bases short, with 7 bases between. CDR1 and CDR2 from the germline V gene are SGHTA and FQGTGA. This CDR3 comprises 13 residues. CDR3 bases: TGTGCCAGCAGCTTAACCCTGAGGACTGAAGCTTTCTTT. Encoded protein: CASSLTLRTEAFF. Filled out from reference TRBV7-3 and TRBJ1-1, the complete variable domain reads GAGVSQTPSNKVTEKGKYVELRCDPISGHTALYWYRQSLGQGPEFLIYFQGTGAADDSGLPNDRFFAVRPEGSVSTLKIQRTERGDSAVYLCASSLTLRTEAFFGQGTRLTVV.

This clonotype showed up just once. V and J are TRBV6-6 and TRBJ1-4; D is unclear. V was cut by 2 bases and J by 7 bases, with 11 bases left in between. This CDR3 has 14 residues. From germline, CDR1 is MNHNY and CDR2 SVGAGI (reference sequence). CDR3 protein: CASSYAVAGEKLFF. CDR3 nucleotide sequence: TGTGCCAGCAGTTACGCCGTGGCTGGTGAAAAACTGTTTTTT.

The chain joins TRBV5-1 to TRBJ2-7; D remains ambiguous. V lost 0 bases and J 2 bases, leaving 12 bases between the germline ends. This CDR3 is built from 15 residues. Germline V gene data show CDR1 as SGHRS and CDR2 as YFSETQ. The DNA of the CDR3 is TGCGCCAGCAGCTTGGACGACCCCGCTACCTACGAGCAGTACTTC. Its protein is CASSLDDPATYEQYF.

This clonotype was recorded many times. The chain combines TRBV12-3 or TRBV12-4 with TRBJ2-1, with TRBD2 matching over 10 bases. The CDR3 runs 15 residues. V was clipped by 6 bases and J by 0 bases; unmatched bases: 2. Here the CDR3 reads CASRSSGSSYNEQFF. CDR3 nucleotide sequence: TGTGCCAGCAGGTCTAGCGGGAGCTCCTACAATGAGCAGTTCTTC.

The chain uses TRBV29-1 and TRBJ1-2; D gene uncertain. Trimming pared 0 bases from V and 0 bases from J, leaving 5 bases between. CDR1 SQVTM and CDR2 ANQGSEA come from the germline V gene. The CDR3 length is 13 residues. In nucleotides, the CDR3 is TGCAGCGTTGAAGATGGAGCTAACTATGGCTACACCTTC. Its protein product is CSVEDGANYGYTF.

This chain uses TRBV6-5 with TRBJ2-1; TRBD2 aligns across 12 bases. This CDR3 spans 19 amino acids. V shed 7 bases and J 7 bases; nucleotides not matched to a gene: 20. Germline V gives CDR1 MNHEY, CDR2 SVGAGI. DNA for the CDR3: TGTGCCAGCACCAACCGTGCCGGACTAGCGGGATTAGGGGGGAATGAGCAGTTCTTC. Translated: CASTNRAGLAGLGGNEQFF.

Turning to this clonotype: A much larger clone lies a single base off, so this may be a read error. The CDR3 here is CASRASTSGAYEQYF. As DNA, the CDR3 is TGTGCCAGCAGGGCGTCGACTAGCGGGGCATACGAGCAGTACTTC. The chain couples TRBV27 to TRBJ2-7, with 11 positions matching TRBD2. Unmatched junction bases numbered 8, after V lost 6 bases and J lost 4 bases. Germline CDR1 is MNHEY and CDR2 is SMNVEV (reference sequence). The CDR3 extends over 15 amino acids.

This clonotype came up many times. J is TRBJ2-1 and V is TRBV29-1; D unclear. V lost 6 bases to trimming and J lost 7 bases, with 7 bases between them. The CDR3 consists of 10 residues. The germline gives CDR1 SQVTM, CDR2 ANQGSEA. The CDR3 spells CSVTPNEQFF. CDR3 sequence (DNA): TGCAGCGTGACACCTAATGAGCAGTTCTTC.

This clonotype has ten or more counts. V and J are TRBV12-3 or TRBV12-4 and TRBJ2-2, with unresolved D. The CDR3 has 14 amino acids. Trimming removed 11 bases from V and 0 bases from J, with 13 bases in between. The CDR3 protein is CAAARNPNTGELFF. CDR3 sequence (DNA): TGTGCCGCTGCTCGAAACCCGAACACCGGGGAGCTGTTTTTT.

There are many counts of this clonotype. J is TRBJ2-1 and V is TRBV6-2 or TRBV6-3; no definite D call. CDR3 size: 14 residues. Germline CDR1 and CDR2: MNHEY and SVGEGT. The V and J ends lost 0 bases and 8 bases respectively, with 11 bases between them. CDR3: CASSYSIEGYEQFF. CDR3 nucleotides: TGTGCCAGCAGTTACTCGATCGAAGGGTATGAGCAGTTCTTC.

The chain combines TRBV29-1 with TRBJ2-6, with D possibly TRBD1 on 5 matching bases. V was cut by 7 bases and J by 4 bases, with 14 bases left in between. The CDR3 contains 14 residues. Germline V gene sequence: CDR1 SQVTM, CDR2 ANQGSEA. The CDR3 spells CSAMTVSGANVLTF. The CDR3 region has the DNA TGCAGCGCAATGACAGTTTCCGGGGCCAACGTCCTGACTTTC.

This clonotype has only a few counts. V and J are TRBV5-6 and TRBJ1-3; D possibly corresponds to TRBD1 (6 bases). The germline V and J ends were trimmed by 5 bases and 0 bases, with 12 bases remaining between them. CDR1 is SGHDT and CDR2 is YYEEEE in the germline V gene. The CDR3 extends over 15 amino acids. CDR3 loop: CASSRQGLSGNTIYF. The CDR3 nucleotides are TGTGCCAGCAGTCGTCAGGGGCTCTCTGGAAACACCATATATTTT.

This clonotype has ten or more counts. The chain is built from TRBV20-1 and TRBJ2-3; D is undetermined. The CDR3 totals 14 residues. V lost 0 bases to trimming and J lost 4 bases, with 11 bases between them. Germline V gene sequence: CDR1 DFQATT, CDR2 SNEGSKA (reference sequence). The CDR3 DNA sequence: TGCAGTGCTAGAGATTTCCCCCGTCCAGATACGCAGTATTTT. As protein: CSARDFPRPDTQYF.

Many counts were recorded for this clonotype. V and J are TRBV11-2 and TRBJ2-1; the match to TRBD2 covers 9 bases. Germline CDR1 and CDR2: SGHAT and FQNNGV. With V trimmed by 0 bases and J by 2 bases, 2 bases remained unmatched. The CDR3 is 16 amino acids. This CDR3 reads CASSLDRGRAYNEQFF. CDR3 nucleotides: TGTGCCAGCAGCTTAGATCGCGGGAGGGCCTACAATGAGCAGTTCTTC.

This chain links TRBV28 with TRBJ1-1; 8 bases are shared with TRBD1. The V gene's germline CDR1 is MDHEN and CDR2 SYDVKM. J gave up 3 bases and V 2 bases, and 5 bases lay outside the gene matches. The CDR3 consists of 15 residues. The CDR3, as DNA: TGTGCCAGCAGTTTAGGACAGGGTCGGGACACTGAAGCTTTCTTT. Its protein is CASSLGQGRDTEAFF. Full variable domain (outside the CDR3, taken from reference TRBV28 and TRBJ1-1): DVKVTQSSRYLVKRTGEKVFLECVQDMDHENMFWYRQDPGLGLRLIYFSYDVKMKEKGDIPEGYSVSREKKERFSLILESASTNQTSMYLCASSLGQGRDTEAFFGQGTRLTVV.

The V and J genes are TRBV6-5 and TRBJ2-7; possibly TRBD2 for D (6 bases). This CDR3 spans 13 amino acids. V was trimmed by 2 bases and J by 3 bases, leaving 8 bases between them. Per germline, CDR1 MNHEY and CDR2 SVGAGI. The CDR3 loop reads CASSYRGNYEQYF. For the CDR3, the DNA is TGTGCCAGCAGTTACCGCGGGAACTACGAGCAGTACTTC.

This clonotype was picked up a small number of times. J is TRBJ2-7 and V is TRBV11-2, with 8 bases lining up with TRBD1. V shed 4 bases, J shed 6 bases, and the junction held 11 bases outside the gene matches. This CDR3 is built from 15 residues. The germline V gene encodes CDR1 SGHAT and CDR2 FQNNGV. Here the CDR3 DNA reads TGTGCCAGCAGCTACGGACAGGGATTCTCGAGCGAGCAGTACTTC. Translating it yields CASSYGQGFSSEQYF.

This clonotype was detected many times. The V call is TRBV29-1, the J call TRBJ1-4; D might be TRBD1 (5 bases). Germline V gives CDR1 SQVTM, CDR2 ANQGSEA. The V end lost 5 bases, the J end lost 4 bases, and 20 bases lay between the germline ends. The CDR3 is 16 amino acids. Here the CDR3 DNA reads TGCAGCGTTCGCCGGTCTTCGGGGGTCAATAATGAAAAACTGTTTTTT. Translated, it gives CSVRRSSGVNNEKLFF.

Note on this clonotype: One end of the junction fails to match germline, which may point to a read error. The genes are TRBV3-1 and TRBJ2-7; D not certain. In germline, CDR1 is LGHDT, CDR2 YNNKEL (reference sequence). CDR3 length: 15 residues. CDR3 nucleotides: TGTGCCAGCAGCCAATCCTTTTGGCGATCCGAGGAGCAGCACTTC. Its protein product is CASSQSFWRSEEQHF.

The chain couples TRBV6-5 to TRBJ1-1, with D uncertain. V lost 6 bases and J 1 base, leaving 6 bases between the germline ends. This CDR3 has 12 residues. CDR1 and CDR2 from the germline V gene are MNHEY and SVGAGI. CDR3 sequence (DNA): TGTGCCAGCAGGCGGCCGAACACTGAAGCTTTCTTT. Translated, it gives CASRRPNTEAFF.

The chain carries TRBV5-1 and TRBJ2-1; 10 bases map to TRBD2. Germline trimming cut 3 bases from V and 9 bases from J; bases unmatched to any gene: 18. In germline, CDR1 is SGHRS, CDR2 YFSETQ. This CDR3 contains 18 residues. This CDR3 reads CASSSTLGAGGSLGEQFF. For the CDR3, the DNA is TGCGCCAGCAGCTCCACCTTAGGAGCGGGAGGGTCCTTGGGTGAGCAGTTCTTC.

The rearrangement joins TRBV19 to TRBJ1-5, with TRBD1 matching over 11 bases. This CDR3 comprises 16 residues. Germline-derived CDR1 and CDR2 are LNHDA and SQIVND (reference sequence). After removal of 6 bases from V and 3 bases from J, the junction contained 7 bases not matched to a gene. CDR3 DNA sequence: TGTGCCAGTAGCGATCTGGACAGGGGGCTCAATCAGCCCCAGCATTTT. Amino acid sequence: CASSDLDRGLNQPQHF.

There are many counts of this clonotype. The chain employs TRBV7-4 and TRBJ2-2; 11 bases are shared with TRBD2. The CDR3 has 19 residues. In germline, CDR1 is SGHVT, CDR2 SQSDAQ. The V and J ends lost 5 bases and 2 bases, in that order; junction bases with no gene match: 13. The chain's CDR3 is CASSPPYLGLAANTGELFF. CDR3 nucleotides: TGTGCCAGCAGCCCACCCTATCTGGGACTAGCGGCTAACACCGGGGAGCTGTTTTTT.

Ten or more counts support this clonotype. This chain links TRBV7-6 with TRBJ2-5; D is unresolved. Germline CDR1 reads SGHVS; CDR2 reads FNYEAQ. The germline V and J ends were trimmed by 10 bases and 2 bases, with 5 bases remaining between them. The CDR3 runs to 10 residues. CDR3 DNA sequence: TGTGCCACCGGACAAGAGACCCAGTACTTC. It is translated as CATGQETQYF.

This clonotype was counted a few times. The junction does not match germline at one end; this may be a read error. CDR3 sequence: CASSQSGTKSF. Here the CDR3 DNA reads TGTGCCAGCAGCCAATCCGGGACCAAGTCATTT. This chain uses TRBV4-2 with TRBJ2-3, with D perhaps assigned TRBD1 or TRBD2 (5 bases each). The germline V gene has CDR1 LGHNA and CDR2 YNFKEQ. The CDR3 totals 11 residues.